This TCR beta chain was recovered during a study of blood T cells in healthy people across ages. Study-level findings and limits: For the donors, CMV status was unknown and possibly confounded expanded clonotype changes.

Through a sample-barcoded 5' primer and a J-beta primer mix, a second PCR was run for roughly 6 to 12 cycles. TCRdb reanalysed the 5' RACE reads using MiXCR and keeps one entry per CDR3 protein. The sample consists of roughly 650,000 distinct CDR3 sequences, less than 40% of them appearing once. On this clonotype: Its antigen is not known.

Between the trimmed V and J ends, which lost 0 bases and 5 bases, there was a span of 10 bases. Germline V CDR1 and CDR2: GTSNPN, SVGIG (reference sequence). This CDR3 is built from 13 residues. This sequence was found in an elderly woman in good health. Specimen: blood. The chain carries TRBV30 and TRBJ1-2; D call uncertain. CDR3 residues: CAWSVGVSYGYTF. CDR3 nucleotide sequence: TGTGCCTGGAGTGTAGGAGTCTCTTATGGCTACACCTTC. The full variable domain, its missing parts supplied by reference TRBV30 and TRBJ1-2, is SQTIHQWPATLVQPVGSPLSLECTVEGTSNPNLYWYRQAAGRGLQLLFYSVGIGQISSEVPQNLSASRPQDRQFILSSKKLLLSDSGFYLCAWSVGVSYGYTFGSGTRLTVV.